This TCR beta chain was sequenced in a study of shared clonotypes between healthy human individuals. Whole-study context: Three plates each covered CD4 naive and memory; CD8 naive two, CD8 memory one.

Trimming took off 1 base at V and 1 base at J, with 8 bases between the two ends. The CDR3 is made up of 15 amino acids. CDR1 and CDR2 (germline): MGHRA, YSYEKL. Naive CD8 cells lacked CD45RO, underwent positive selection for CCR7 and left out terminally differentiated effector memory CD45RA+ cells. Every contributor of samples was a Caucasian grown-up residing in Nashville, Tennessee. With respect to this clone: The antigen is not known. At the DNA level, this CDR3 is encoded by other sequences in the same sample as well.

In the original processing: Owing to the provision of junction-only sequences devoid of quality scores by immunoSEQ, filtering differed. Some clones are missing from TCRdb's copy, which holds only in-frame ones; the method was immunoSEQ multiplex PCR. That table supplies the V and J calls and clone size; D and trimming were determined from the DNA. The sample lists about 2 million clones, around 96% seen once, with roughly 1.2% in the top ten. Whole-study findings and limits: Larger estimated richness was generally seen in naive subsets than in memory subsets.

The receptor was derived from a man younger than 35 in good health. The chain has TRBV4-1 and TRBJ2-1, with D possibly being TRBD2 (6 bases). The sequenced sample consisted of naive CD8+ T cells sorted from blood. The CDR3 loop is CASSQVAGSYNEQFF. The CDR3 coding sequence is TGCGCCAGCAGCCAAGTCGCGGGATCCTACAATGAGCAGTTCTTC.